The 16 T cell receptor beta chains below were found in one sample sequenced in a study of liver allograft versus peripheral blood T cells. Overall study: Within transplanted livers, the T cell receptor repertoires were examined and compared against the repertoires present in the peripheral blood of liver transplant recipients.

TCRdb reanalysed the reads using MiXCR and keeps one entry per CDR3 protein. The table includes roughly 7,000 distinct CDR3 sequences, around 18% detected once. Receptors originate from a human patient who had a liver transplant. Certain T cells may be donor cells from the graft.

V and J are TRBV7-9 and TRBJ2-7, with 7 bases lining up with TRBD1. V lost 8 bases, J lost 0 bases, and 10 bases stayed unmatched. The germline CDR1 and CDR2 sequences are SEHNR and FQNEAQ (reference sequence). This CDR3 spans 15 amino acids. The CDR3: CASALGTVSSYEQYF. CDR3 nucleotides: TGTGCCAGCGCTTTAGGGACAGTGAGCTCCTACGAGCAGTACTTC.

This clonotype was found many times. The chain carries TRBV10-3 and TRBJ1-6; D ambiguous. Germline assignment: CDR1 ENHRY and CDR2 SYGVKD. This CDR3 is built from 12 residues. The V end lost 10 bases, the J end lost 6 bases, and 10 bases lay between the germline ends. The CDR3 DNA is TGTGCCACCCCGCGGGGTAATTCACCCCTCCACTTT. The encoded protein is CATPRGNSPLHF.

The chain uses TRBV27 and TRBJ1-5; TRBD1 might be the D (5 bases). Trimming left V 6 bases short and J 5 bases short, with 14 bases between. The CDR3 loop spans 14 amino acids. Germline V gives CDR1 MNHEY, CDR2 SMNVEV (reference sequence). CDR3 bases: TGTGCCAGCAGCCCCGATTGGGGGGATCAGCCCCAGCATTTT. This translates into CASSPDWGDQPQHF.

This clonotype has ten or more counts. CDR3: CASTPSGRNNEQYF. CDR3 DNA: TGTGCCAGCACCCCTAGCGGGAGAAACAACGAGCAGTACTTC. The gene calls are TRBV6-5 and TRBJ2-7; 10 bases are a match to TRBD2. The junction had 8 bases not matched to a gene; V was cut back by 7 bases and J by 5 bases. Germline V gene lookup returns CDR1 MNHEY and CDR2 SVGAGI. The CDR3 is 14 amino acids.

This clonotype was counted many times. This chain links TRBV6-5 with TRBJ2-7, with a tentative D call TRBD1 (5 bases). From germline, CDR1 is MNHEY and CDR2 SVGAGI. Between the trimmed V and J ends, which lost 8 bases and 6 bases, there was a span of 20 bases. The length of the CDR3 is 14 residues. The CDR3 region is CASAYALLGAEQYF. The CDR3, as DNA: TGTGCCAGCGCTTATGCCCTCCTTGGGGCCGAGCAGTACTTC.

In the case of this clonotype: A far larger clone is one base from this, pointing to a likely read error. The V call is TRBV19, the J call TRBJ2-7, with 9 bases lining up with TRBD2. Matching the DNA end better, TRBJ2-1 makes the J call doubtful. The CDR3 consists of 15 residues. The germline gives CDR1 LNHDA, CDR2 SQIVND (reference sequence). The chain's CDR3 is CASSIGGGGYNEQFF. The DNA of the CDR3 is TGTGCCAGTAGTATAGGCGGGGGGGGATACAATGAGCAGTTCTTC.

This clonotype was detected only once. The chain couples TRBV25-1 to TRBJ1-1; TRBD1 agrees at 8 bases. The CDR3 has 16 amino acids. Trimming removed 1 base from V and 3 bases from J; junction bases left unmatched: 7. CDR1 and CDR2 from the germline V gene are MGHDK and SYGVNS. In nucleotides, the CDR3 is TGTGCCAGCAGTGAATGGGGGACAGGAAGGGACACTGAAGCTTTCTTT. Translation gives CASSEWGTGRDTEAFF.

This clonotype appeared a few times. The genes are TRBV20-1 and TRBJ1-1; D may be TRBD1 (5 bases). Germline V CDR1 and CDR2: DFQATT, SNEGSKA (reference sequence). The CDR3 consists of 12 residues. Trimming left V 3 bases short and J 11 bases short, with 16 bases between. For the CDR3, the DNA is TGCAGTGCTAGGTTGGGGGTACTGTTTGCTTTCTTT. Translated, it gives CSARLGVLFAFF.

This clonotype was counted a few times. This chain uses TRBV10-3 with TRBJ2-2; D gene unclear. Germline V gene sequence: CDR1 ENHRY, CDR2 SYGVKD. CDR3 length equals 15 residues. V lost 3 bases, J lost 7 bases, and 15 bases lay in between. This CDR3 is CAISDGYRVGGELFF. CDR3 bases: TGTGCCATCAGTGACGGCTATCGGGTTGGCGGGGAGCTGTTTTTT.

This clonotype was found many times. J is TRBJ1-5 and V is TRBV27, with D hard to call. This CDR3 is built from 13 residues. With 0 bases removed from V and 6 bases from J, the gap between germline ends came to 6 bases. CDR1 MNHEY and CDR2 SMNVEV come from the germline V gene (reference sequence). Here the CDR3 DNA reads TGTGCCAGCAGTTTATCTCGGTTTCAGCCCCAGCATTTT. Its protein product is CASSLSRFQPQHF.

As to this clonotype: A far more abundant clone sits one base away, making this likely a read error. J is TRBJ2-2 and V is TRBV5-6; no clear D. The CDR3 has 15 amino acids. Germline V CDR1 and CDR2: SGHDT, YYEEEE. The V end was cut by 2 bases, the J end by 4 bases, with 12 bases between. Here the CDR3 DNA reads TGTGCCAGCAGCTTAACGCGGACGGCCACCGGGGAGCTGTTTTTT. It encodes CASSLTRTATGELFF.

At least ten counts were recorded for this clonotype. This chain connects TRBV29-1 to TRBJ1-4; D remains unclear. CDR1 is SQVTM and CDR2 is ANQGSEA in the germline V gene. V was shortened by 7 bases and J by 8 bases, with 14 bases between the two germline ends. The CDR3 totals 12 residues. The CDR3 spells CSAVGPGEKLFF. CDR3 DNA: TGCAGCGCCGTTGGTCCAGGAGAAAAACTGTTTTTT.

By its share, this clonotype is medium-sized. The genes are TRBV29-1 and TRBJ1-1, with 7 bases aligning to TRBD1. Germline trimming cut 4 bases from V and 1 base from J; bases unmatched to any gene: 3. The CDR3 runs 13 residues. Germline V gives CDR1 SQVTM, CDR2 ANQGSEA. The CDR3 DNA reads as TGCAGCGTTGCAGGGGGTTCGAACACTGAAGCTTTCTTT. Encoded protein: CSVAGGSNTEAFF.

In this sample, this clonotype turned up a few times. The chain combines TRBV5-4 with TRBJ1-2; tentative D call: TRBD1 (5 bases). The CDR3 totals 13 residues. Per germline, CDR1 SGHNT and CDR2 YYREEE (reference sequence). Trimming left V 4 bases short and J 0 bases short, with 7 bases between. The CDR3 coding sequence is TGTGCCAGCAGCGGAGGGGCTAACTATGGCTACACCTTC. This translates into CASSGGANYGYTF. Full variable domain (remainder filled in from reference TRBV5-4 and TRBJ1-2): ETGVTQSPTHLIKTRGQQVTLRCSSQSGHNTVSWYQQALGQGPQFIFQYYREEENGRGNFPPRFSGLQFPNYSSELNVNALELDDSALYLCASSGGANYGYTFGSGTRLTVV.

This sequence joins TRBV14 and TRBJ1-1; 8 bases are shared with TRBD1. The germline V gene encodes CDR1 SGHDN and CDR2 FVKESK. The CDR3 is made up of 14 amino acids. The V and J ends lost 3 bases and 6 bases, in that order; junction bases with no gene match: 6. The CDR3 loop is CASSHGTGGAEAFF. The CDR3 DNA reads as TGTGCCAGCAGCCACGGGACAGGAGGAGCTGAAGCTTTCTTT.

Relative to its sample, this clonotype is large (0.1 to 1%). CDR3 sequence reads: CAWSALLGGYGNTIYF. CDR3 nucleotide sequence: TGTGCCTGGAGTGCCCTATTGGGGGGCTATGGAAACACCATATATTTT. The rearrangement uses TRBV30 and TRBJ1-3; maybe TRBD1 (6 bases). V lost 1 base, J lost 3 bases, and 16 bases lay in between. The CDR3 has 16 residues. Germline V gene lookup returns CDR1 GTSNPN and CDR2 SVGIG (reference sequence).